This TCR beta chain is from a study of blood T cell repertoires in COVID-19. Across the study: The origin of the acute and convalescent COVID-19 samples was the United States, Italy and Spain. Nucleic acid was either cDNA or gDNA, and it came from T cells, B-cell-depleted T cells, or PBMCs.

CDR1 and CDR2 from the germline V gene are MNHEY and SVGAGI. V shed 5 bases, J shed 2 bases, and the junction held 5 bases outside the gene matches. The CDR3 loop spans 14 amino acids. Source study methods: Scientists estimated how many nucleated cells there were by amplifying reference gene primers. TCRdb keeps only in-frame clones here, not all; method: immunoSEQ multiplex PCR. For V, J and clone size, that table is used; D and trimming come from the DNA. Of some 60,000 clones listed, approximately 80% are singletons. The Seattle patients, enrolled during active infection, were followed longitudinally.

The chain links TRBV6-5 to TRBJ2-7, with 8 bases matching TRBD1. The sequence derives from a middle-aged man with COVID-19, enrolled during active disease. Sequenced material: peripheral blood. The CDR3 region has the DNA TGTGCCAGCAGTAGCGACAGGGGACCCTACGAGCAGTACTTC. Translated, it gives CASSSDRGPYEQYF.